The present entry profiles one T cell receptor (beta chain) with its context. The antigen remains undetermined. The primer mix had 60 Vbeta and 13 Jbeta primers. Some clones are missing from TCRdb's copy, which holds only in-frame ones; the method was immunoSEQ multiplex PCR. Altogether 130,000 to 150,000 clones are present, around 72% being singletons, with the ten largest covering 2.1%. The CDR3 covers 13 residues. The V end was cut by 5 bases, the J end by 8 bases, with 13 bases between. CDR1 SGHTA and CDR2 FQGNSA come from the germline V gene. The sample is drawn from a study of cytomegalovirus exposure and HLA in healthy donors. On the study more broadly: Sequencing of about 179 million T cells in an earlier analysis found under 120 million unique TCR beta sequences.

General study points: An Asian-associated ancestry cluster reportedly showed fewer N-insertions than the roughly 700-donor mean in a later analysis. Donors were assumed by presence/absence analyses to have roughly uniform sequencing depth. Per published accounts, TCR beta sequences correctly predicted the HLA-A and HLA-B alleles of most subjects.

The receptor was isolated from a man in his forties or fifties in good health and CMV-seronegative. The chain carries TRBV7-2 and TRBJ2-1; D unclear. Sequenced: PBMCs. The CDR3: CASSTPIRDEQFF. In DNA, the CDR3 is TGTGCCAGCAGCACCCCGATCCGGGATGAGCAGTTCTTC.